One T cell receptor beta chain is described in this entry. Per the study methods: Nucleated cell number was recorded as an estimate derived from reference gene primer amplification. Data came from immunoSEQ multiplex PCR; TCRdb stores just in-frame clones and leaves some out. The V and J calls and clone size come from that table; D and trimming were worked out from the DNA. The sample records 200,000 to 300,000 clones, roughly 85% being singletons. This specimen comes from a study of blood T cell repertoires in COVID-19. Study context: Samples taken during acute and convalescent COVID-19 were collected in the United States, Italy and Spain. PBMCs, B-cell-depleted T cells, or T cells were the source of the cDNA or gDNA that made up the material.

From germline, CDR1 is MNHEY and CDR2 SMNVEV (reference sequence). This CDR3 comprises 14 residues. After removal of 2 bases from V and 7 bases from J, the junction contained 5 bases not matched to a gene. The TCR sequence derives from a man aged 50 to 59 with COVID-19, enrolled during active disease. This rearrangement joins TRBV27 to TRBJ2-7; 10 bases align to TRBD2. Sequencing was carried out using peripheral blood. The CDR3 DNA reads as TGTGCCAGCAGTTTAAGCGGGGGGGCTTGGGAGCAGTACTTC. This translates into CASSLSGGAWEQYF.